The T cell receptor (beta chain) described here comes from a study of blood T cell repertoires in COVID-19. The CDR3 is made up of 10 amino acids. The V gene's germline CDR1 is SQVTM and CDR2 ANQGSEA. V lost 5 bases, J lost 8 bases, and 7 bases lay in between. This clone came up once. Only in-frame clones appear in the TCRdb table, and some are missing; sequencing was by immunoSEQ multiplex PCR. The sample holds approximately 200,000 clones, over 80% seen once. The source of this sequence is a man aged 30-40 years who had recovered from COVID-19. The rearrangement joins TRBV29-1 to TRBJ2-1; D unclear. The specimen sequenced was PBMCs or T cells enriched from blood (not recorded which). As DNA, the CDR3 is TGCAGCGTTAAGCGTGATGAGCAGTTCTTC. Translating gives CSVKRDEQFF.